The rows below give T cell receptor beta chains drawn from one sample of a study of tumor-infiltrating lymphocytes in primary liver carcinoma. MiXCR was run by TCRdb on the multiplex PCR reads, yielding one entry per CDR3 protein. The profile covers fewer than 350,000 distinct CDR3 sequences, with about 62% appearing a single time and approximately 9% taken by the ten largest. The sample was peripheral blood. The receptor source for this set is a middle-aged man with primary liver carcinoma and hepatitis B virus infection. The CDR3 runs from the conserved cysteine through the conserved F or W. The order of the fields is clone size, V gene, D gene, J gene, CDR3 DNA, CDR3 protein. A D gene is named only where the DNA matches it firmly. Only some rows state a clone size, as once, few, many or a class for expanded clones.

many	TRBV4-3	NA	TRBJ2-1	TGCGCCAGCAGCCAAGGTCGGAGGGATGAGCAGTTCTTC	CASSQGRRDEQFF
NA	TRBV29-1	TRBD2	TRBJ2-7	TGCAGCGTTGAATATTCTGCGGGAGTGGACGAGCAATACTTC	CSVEYSAGVDEQYF
NA	TRBV11-2	NA	TRBJ2-1	TGTGCCAGCAGAACACTCAGCTACGAGCAGTTCTTC	CASRTLSYEQFF
NA	TRBV28	NA	TRBJ1-5	TGTGCCAGCAGTTTCTACCGGGCCACCCAGCATTTT	CASSFYRATQHF
NA	TRBV6-1	TRBD2	TRBJ2-4	TGTGCCTGCAGTGAAGGCACGAGACTAGCGGGAGCGGGAGCCAAAAACATTCAGTACTTC	CACSEGTRLAGAGAKNIQYF
many	TRBV6-5	NA	TRBJ2-1	TGTGCCAGCAGTTACTCGAGGACAGTCTACAATGAGCAGTTCTTC	CASSYSRTVYNEQFF
NA	TRBV7-9	NA	TRBJ2-1	TGTGCCAGCAGTGGACGGGGTCTAGGGATGGATGAGCAGTTCTTC	CASSGRGLGMDEQFF
NA	TRBV30	NA	TRBJ2-3	TGTGCCTGGAGGGATACGCAGTATTTT	CAWRDTQYF
once	TRBV11-2	TRBD1	TRBJ2-6	TGTACCAGCAGCTTAGAACAGGGGCATTCTCTCTCTGGGGCCAACGTCCTGACTTTC	CTSSLEQGHSLSGANVLTF
once	TRBV30	NA	TRBJ1-6	TGTGCCTGGAGTGTACGGGGGTCCTCACTCCTCCACTTT	CAWSVRGSSLLHF
NA	TRBV4-3	NA	TRBJ2-7	TGCACCAGCACCCACAGCTCCTACGAGCAGTACTTC	CTSTHSSYEQYF